This is a list of T cell receptor beta chains from one sample in a study of cytomegalovirus exposure and HLA in healthy donors. Only in-frame clones appear in the TCRdb table, and some are missing; sequencing was by immunoSEQ multiplex PCR. The table includes about 90,000 clones, less than 85% detected once. Sequencing was done on a sample of PBMCs. These receptors originate from a man in his late teens or twenties in good health and CMV-seronegative. The CDR3 runs from the conserved cysteine through the conserved F or W. Rows may omit the clone size; those that give it use once, few, many or a size class.

clone_size j_call v_call cdr3_aa
- TRBJ2-1 TRBV4-1 CASSQERSGRAVGEQFF
- TRBJ1-4 TRBV9 CASSAAGTADEKLFF
- TRBJ2-2 TRBV6-5 CASSTQGYGGELFF
- TRBJ2-5 TRBV7-9 CASSLDREQETQYF
- TRBJ2-3 TRBV19 CASTLKTGGEQYF
- TRBJ2-6 TRBV21-1 CASSKGGQGSGANVLTF
- TRBJ2-1 TRBV2 CASSGQGSRNEQFF
- TRBJ2-3 TRBV9 CASSVSGTFGTDTQYF
- TRBJ1-1 TRBV20-1 CSANGNTEAFF
- TRBJ1-2 TRBV30 CAWSNLEQGARGYTF
- TRBJ1-5 TRBV6-1 CASSVRVGGNQPQHF
- TRBJ2-7 TRBV15 CATSSDRAGEQYF
- TRBJ1-2 TRBV25-1 CASSANMKGYTF
- TRBJ2-7 TRBV2 CASLAGVSYEQYF
- TRBJ1-2 TRBV5-1 CASSLQQGFKNYGYTF
- TRBJ2-7 TRBV5-4 CASSLAGGPREQYF
- TRBJ1-5 TRBV7-2 CASRRDGDRVRVSNQPQHF
- TRBJ1-2 TRBV5-1 CASSLGTGAYGYTF
- TRBJ1-5 TRBV2 CASRGEVGQPQHF
- TRBJ2-7 TRBV10-3 CAISLGGGSSYEQYF
once TRBJ1-2 TRBV29-1 CSVDPGQGVGYGYTF
- TRBJ1-6 TRBV7-2 CASSSQAGLVNSPLHF
- TRBJ2-2 TRBV6-5 CASSPRPGTGELFF
- TRBJ2-7 TRBV6-1 CASRRTGPGDEQYF
- TRBJ1-6 TRBV4-3 CASSHLTPGDSSPLHF
few TRBJ2-7 TRBV19 CASSISPATSRYEQYF
once TRBJ2-7 TRBV11-1 CASGFGIYEQYF